Sequencing of this T cell receptor beta chain was carried out in a study of blood T cell repertoires in COVID-19. The CDR3 contains 14 residues. Germline V gives CDR1 SGHRS, CDR2 YFSETQ. The V gene lost 0 bases and the J gene lost 7 bases, with 11 bases spanning the gap. This clone was seen a handful of times. Only in-frame clones appear in the TCRdb table, and some are missing; sequencing was by immunoSEQ multiplex PCR. Of hundreds of thousands of clones detected, approximately 90% appear once; the ten largest clones hold under 3%. Source material: PBMCs or T cells enriched from blood (not recorded which). V is TRBV5-1 and J is TRBJ1-5; D may be TRBD1 (5 bases). This sequence was found in a woman younger than 35 who had recovered from COVID-19. The CDR3 nucleotides are TGCGCCAGCAGCTTGGGGGGCTCCGAACAGCCCCAGCATTTT. Translating gives CASSLGGSEQPQHF.